The T cell receptor beta chain under discussion was sequenced for a study of cytomegalovirus exposure and HLA in healthy donors. Study results and caveats: CMV serostatus stood as the only immune exposure information on hand.

The CDR3 length is 15 residues. The germline V gene encodes CDR1 SGHRS and CDR2 YFSETQ. V shed 4 bases, J shed 5 bases, and the junction held 6 bases outside the gene matches. The PCR had 60 Vbeta and 13 Jbeta primers. The protocol was immunoSEQ multiplex PCR, while the TCRdb copy is restricted to in-frame clones and leaves out a portion. The sample carries some 150,000 clones, roughly 80% recorded once. The count of this clone is one. Its antigen is unknown. Sequencing used PBMCs. The source is a woman aged 30 to 39 in good health and CMV-seropositive. V gene TRBV5-1 combines with J gene TRBJ2-3; TRBD2 aligns across 11 bases. CDR3 loop: CASSPGLAELDTQYF. The CDR3 region has the DNA TGCGCCAGCAGCCCGGGACTAGCGGAGCTAGATACGCAGTATTTT.